One sample yielded the 30 T cell receptor beta chains listed below, sequenced in a study of blood T cell repertoires in COVID-19 (dated by TCRdb to 2020 to 2022). The library was produced with the immunoSEQ multiplex PCR assay. The table was pulled from immuneACCESS by TCRdb, which kept in-frame rearrangements only. Such tables lose some clones; where checked, under half of the loss comes from unresolved V genes, and the rest has no known cause. This sample comprises about 98,000 clones, around nine tenths of them detected only once. The top ten hold 9% to 12% of the sample. The sequenced sample was peripheral blood. The source of these receptors is a man aged 50-60 years with acute or convalescent COVID-19.

The chain has TRBV28 and TRBJ1-5; D remains unclear. CDR3 length: 13 amino acids. Looked up from germline, CDR1 is MDHEN and CDR2 is SYDVKM. V was clipped by 7 bases and J by 6 bases, with 13 bases between them. This chain's CDR3 is CASTPRGSQPQHF. DNA for the CDR3: TGTGCCAGCACTCCTAGAGGGTCTCAGCCCCAGCATTTT.

This chain uses TRBV18 with TRBJ2-1, with 8 bases identical to TRBD1. The V gene end was trimmed by 4 bases and the J gene end by 1 base; junction bases not matched to a gene: 6. Germline V gene sequence: CDR1 KGHSH, CDR2 LQKENI. The CDR3 has 16 residues. CDR3 residues: CASSQNRDRSYNEQFF. The CDR3 DNA sequence: TGTGCCAGCTCACAAAACCGGGACAGGTCCTACAATGAGCAGTTCTTC.

The J gene is TRBJ2-2, the V gene TRBV19, with a weak D call TRBD1 (5 bases). This CDR3 spans 11 amino acids. The V end was cut by 9 bases, the J end by 4 bases, with 6 bases between. Germline V gives CDR1 LNHDA, CDR2 SQIVND (reference sequence). In DNA form, the CDR3 reads TGTGCCAGCAGGGTCACCGGGGAGCTGTTTTTT. It translates to CASRVTGELFF.

V usage is TRBV3-1 (or the pseudogene TRBV3-2) and J usage is TRBJ1-4, with D tentatively TRBD1 (6 bases). The CDR3 is 16 amino acids. Germline CDR1 and CDR2: LGHDT and YNNKEL (reference sequence). V lost 0 bases to trimming and J lost 5 bases, with 13 bases between them. CDR3 sequence: CASSQDAGARNEKLFF. Here the CDR3 DNA reads TGTGCCAGCAGCCAAGATGCGGGGGCCCGGAATGAAAAACTGTTTTTT.

CDR3 residues: CASSARGDRGNTEAFF. The CDR3 coding sequence is TGTGCCAGCAGCGCGCGCGGGGACAGGGGGAACACTGAAGCTTTCTTT. The gene calls are TRBV9 and TRBJ1-1, with 10 bases matching TRBD1. From germline, CDR1 is SGDLS and CDR2 YYNGEE. Trimming removed 3 bases from V and 1 base from J; junction bases left unmatched: 6. The CDR3 is 16 amino acids.

The V and J genes are TRBV2 and TRBJ2-2; 7 bases fit TRBD1. CDR1 and CDR2 (germline): SNHLY, FYNNEI. Losses at the gene ends were 9 bases for V and 0 bases for J; bases not matched to a gene: 4. The CDR3 covers 14 residues. CDR3 sequence (DNA): TGTGCCAGTAAGGGACAGTCGAACACCGGGGAGCTGTTTTTT. It translates to CASKGQSNTGELFF.

This rearrangement joins TRBV18 to TRBJ1-2; tentatively, D is TRBD1 (6 bases). Deletions cut 0 bases from V and 2 bases from J, with 13 bases between. Germline V gene data show CDR1 as KGHSH and CDR2 as LQKENI. CDR3 size: 16 residues. In DNA form, the CDR3 reads TGTGCCAGCTCACCACCAGAACAGGGTGGGAACTATGGCTACACCTTC. Its protein is CASSPPEQGGNYGYTF.

The chain employs TRBV6-2 or TRBV6-3 and TRBJ1-3; D is unresolved. The V and J ends lost 2 bases and 2 bases respectively, with 13 bases between them. This CDR3 is built from 16 residues. CDR1 is MNHEY and CDR2 is SVGEGT in the germline V gene. The CDR3 spells CASSYLRRQAGNTIYF. CDR3 DNA sequence: TGTGCCAGCAGTTACCTCCGGCGCCAGGCTGGAAACACCATATATTTT.

This clone was counted a single time. The chain combines TRBV6-2 or TRBV6-3 with TRBJ2-5; 9 nucleotides line up with TRBD2. The CDR3 is 17 residues long. The germline V gene encodes CDR1 MNHEY and CDR2 SVGEGT. V shed 5 bases, J shed 4 bases, and the junction held 14 bases outside the gene matches. This CDR3 is CASSLRRAGGPGETQYF. CDR3 in DNA: TGTGCCAGCAGTCTAAGGAGGGCGGGAGGGCCCGGAGAGACCCAGTACTTC.

This clone was counted a single time. The gene calls are TRBV5-8 and TRBJ2-5; TRBD2 agrees at 11 bases. The CDR3 runs to 15 residues. Looked up from germline, CDR1 is SGHTS and CDR2 is YDEGEE. Trimming at V came to 2 bases and at J to 4 bases, leaving 4 bases not matched to a gene. DNA for the CDR3: TGTGCCAGCAGCTTCGGGCTAGCGGGAGGAGAGACCCAGTACTTC. It codes for CASSFGLAGGETQYF.

The J gene is TRBJ1-2, the V gene TRBV6-5, with 7 bases matching TRBD1. V trimming: 5 bases; J trimming: 5 bases; junction bases outside the gene matches: 2. The CDR3 extends over 12 amino acids. Germline CDR1 and CDR2: MNHEY and SVGAGI. The CDR3 loop reads CASSIQGYGYTF. In DNA, the CDR3 is TGTGCCAGCAGTATACAGGGGTATGGCTACACCTTC.

This clone was picked up one time. The chain has TRBV19 and TRBJ2-7, with 8 bases that match TRBD1. J gave up 2 bases and V 1 base, and 13 bases lay outside the gene matches. This CDR3 has 18 amino acids. Germline loops: CDR1 LNHDA, CDR2 SQIVND (reference sequence). In nucleotides, the CDR3 is TGTGCCAGTAGTATAGGGGGCCCAGCAGGGGGCGCGGCCTACGAGCAGTACTTC. This codes for CASSIGGPAGGAAYEQYF.

This clone was counted between two and nine times. The chain uses TRBV5-1 and TRBJ2-7; TRBD1 aligns across 9 bases. Germline lookup yields CDR1 SGHRS and CDR2 YFSETQ. The V segment lost 5 bases and the J segment 4 bases; nucleotides outside the gene matches: 7. This CDR3 has 14 amino acids. DNA for the CDR3: TGCGCCAGCAGTAACACAGGGGGCTTTTACGAGCAGTACTTC. Amino acid sequence: CASSNTGGFYEQYF.

This clone was recorded only once. The chain is built from TRBV6-1 and TRBJ1-2, with D possibly being TRBD1 (5 bases). Trimming pared 2 bases from V and 7 bases from J, leaving 14 bases between. The CDR3 extends over 14 amino acids. CDR1 and CDR2 from the germline V gene are MNHNS and SASEGT. The CDR3 sequence is CASSESGREGGYTF. The CDR3 nucleotides are TGTGCCAGCAGTGAATCGGGCAGGGAGGGTGGCTACACCTTC.

The gene calls are TRBV10-1 and TRBJ1-1; D not certain. Germline V gene sequence: CDR1 WNHNN, CDR2 SYGVQD (reference sequence). The V end lost 0 bases, the J end lost 1 base, and 6 bases lay between the germline ends. The CDR3 totals 14 residues. The CDR3 spells CASSESTRNTEAFF. The CDR3 bases are TGCGCCAGCAGTGAGTCGACACGGAACACTGAAGCTTTCTTT.

The V call is TRBV6-6, the J call TRBJ2-3, with D maybe TRBD1 (6 bases). V was shortened by 3 bases and J by 3 bases, with 13 bases between the two germline ends. The CDR3 spans 15 residues. CDR1 MNHNY and CDR2 SVGAGI come from the germline V gene (reference sequence). The CDR3 loop reads CASSYGDRQTDTQYF. CDR3 nucleotides: TGTGCCAGCAGTTATGGCGACAGGCAAACAGATACGCAGTATTTT.

The chain employs TRBV10-2 and TRBJ1-1, with 11 bases aligning to TRBD1. CDR3 length: 13 residues. The V gene end was trimmed by 7 bases and the J gene end by 9 bases; junction bases not matched to a gene: 7. Looked up from germline, CDR1 is WSHSY and CDR2 is SAAADI. CDR3 sequence: CASMRTGGIQAFF. The CDR3 DNA reads TGCGCCAGCATGCGGACAGGGGGCATTCAAGCTTTCTTT.

The rearrangement links TRBV7-2 to TRBJ2-1, with 7 nucleotides matching TRBD2. V dropped 5 bases and J dropped 3; count of bases not matched to a gene: 7. The CDR3 is 15 residues long. Germline V gives CDR1 SGHTA, CDR2 FQGNSA. DNA of the CDR3: TGTGCCAGCAGCGCCGACGGGGGGAACTACAATGAGCAGTTCTTC. It specifies CASSADGGNYNEQFF. The full variable domain, in which reference TRBV7-2 and TRBJ2-1 provide the parts outside the CDR3, is GAGVSQSPSNKVTEKGKDVELRCDPISGHTALYWYRQSLGQGLEFLIYFQGNSAPDKSGLPSDRFSAERTGGSVSTLTIQRTQQEDSAVYLCASSADGGNYNEQFFGPGTRLTVL.

This sequence joins TRBV28 and TRBJ1-1, with D tentatively TRBD1 (6 bases). Germline CDR1 MDHEN, CDR2 SYDVKM. The CDR3 extends over 16 amino acids. V lost 5 bases and J lost 2, with 18 bases in between. CDR3 amino acids: CASSTGGATSNTEAFF. DNA of the CDR3: TGTGCCAGCAGTACCGGGGGGGCCACGTCCAACACTGAAGCTTTCTTT. The full variable domain, in which reference TRBV28 and TRBJ1-1 provide the parts outside the CDR3, is DVKVTQSSRYLVKRTGEKVFLECVQDMDHENMFWYRQDPGLGLRLIYFSYDVKMKEKGDIPEGYSVSREKKERFSLILESASTNQTSMYLCASSTGGATSNTEAFFGQGTRLTVV.

The V and J genes are TRBV6-2 or TRBV6-3 and TRBJ2-3; 7 bases map to TRBD1. Germline CDR1 MNHEY, CDR2 SVGEGT. The CDR3 consists of 16 residues. The trim removed 5 bases at V and 0 bases at J, leaving 8 bases unmatched. Written as DNA, the CDR3 is TGTGCCAGCAGTCTTTCCGACAGGGCCAGCACAGATACGCAGTATTTT. It is translated as CASSLSDRASTDTQYF.

As for this clone: One end of the junction fails to match germline, which may point to a read error. This chain joins TRBV5-1 and TRBJ1-2; TRBD1 might be the D (6 bases). Looked up from germline, CDR1 is SGHRS and CDR2 is YFSETQ. This CDR3 spans 16 amino acids. Here the CDR3 DNA reads TGCGCCAGCAGCTCGACCTTGGGGGCCTCTAACCATGGCTACACCTTC. Its translation is CASSSTLGASNHGYTF.

The V and J genes are TRBV19 and TRBJ1-1, with D possibly matching TRBD1 (5 bases). CDR1 LNHDA and CDR2 SQIVND come from the germline V gene (reference sequence). The V end was cut by 5 bases, the J end by 1 base, with 8 bases between. The CDR3 consists of 13 residues. CDR3 sequence reads: CASSLGPNTEAFF. CDR3 in DNA: TGTGCCAGTAGTCTGGGGCCGAACACTGAAGCTTTCTTT.

The rearrangement links TRBV3-1 (or the pseudogene TRBV3-2) to TRBJ2-5, with 8 bases identical to TRBD2. Germline V CDR1 and CDR2: LGHDT, YNNKEL (reference sequence). The CDR3 spans 14 residues. The trim removed 5 bases at V and 3 bases at J, leaving 5 bases unmatched. CDR3 amino acids: CASSFRGGKETQYF. The CDR3, as DNA: TGTGCCAGCAGCTTCCGGGGGGGAAAAGAGACCCAGTACTTC.

The chain uses TRBV7-2 and TRBJ2-1; the D is unclear. The germline V gene has CDR1 SGHTA and CDR2 FQGNSA. V was cut by 1 base and J by 4 bases, with 8 bases left in between. The CDR3 runs to 14 residues. The CDR3 bases are TGTGCCAGCAGCTTAGGTACTATGTACAATGAGCAGTTCTTC. Amino acid sequence: CASSLGTMYNEQFF.

The chain recombines TRBV7-9 with TRBJ1-2; the match to TRBD1 covers 8 bases. The ends lost 1 base at V and 0 bases at J; junction bases unmatched: 1. The CDR3 is made up of 15 amino acids. Germline loops: CDR1 SEHNR, CDR2 FQNEAQ (reference sequence). The CDR3 DNA sequence: TGTGCCAGCAGCTTAGGGACAGGGTCTAACTATGGCTACACCTTC. Translation: CASSLGTGSNYGYTF.

The chain recombines TRBV14 with TRBJ2-1, with 8 bases aligning to TRBD2. Germline V gives CDR1 SGHDN, CDR2 FVKESK. This CDR3 is built from 17 residues. V lost 4 bases to trimming and J lost 4 bases; unmatched junction nucleotides: 12. CDR3 sequence (DNA): TGTGCCAGCAGCCCTACACTCGGGAGGGGAATATACAATGAGCAGTTCTTC. Translated: CASSPTLGRGIYNEQFF.

This clone was seen more than once but under ten times. This chain connects TRBV19 to TRBJ2-3, with D hard to call. CDR3 size: 16 residues. From germline, CDR1 is LNHDA and CDR2 SQIVND (reference sequence). V lost 3 bases and J lost 0, with 13 bases in between. The CDR3 protein is CASSMAGSSSTDTQYF. In DNA, the CDR3 is TGTGCCAGTAGTATGGCAGGCTCTTCTAGCACAGATACGCAGTATTTT.

A single count supports this clone. The V and J genes are TRBV7-3 and TRBJ1-2; D may be TRBD1 (6 bases). The V end lost 5 bases, the J end lost 8 bases, and 24 bases lay between the germline ends. The CDR3 length is 16 residues. Germline assignment: CDR1 SGHTA and CDR2 FQGTGA. The DNA of the CDR3 is TGTGCCAGCAGCCCGGGGGGCCCACAGTCCTCGGGAGGCTACACCTTC. It specifies CASSPGGPQSSGGYTF.

The rearrangement links TRBV15 to TRBJ1-5; the D gene is possibly TRBD1 (6 bases). The CDR3 has 15 amino acids. CDR1 is LNHNV and CDR2 is YYDKDF in the germline V gene (reference sequence). V gave up 0 bases and J gave up 7 bases, with 13 bases separating them. The CDR3 DNA reads TGTGCCACCAGCAGAGATGGTCAGGGGATACAGCCCCAGCATTTT. As protein: CATSRDGQGIQPQHF.

J is TRBJ1-2 and V is TRBV3-1 (or the pseudogene TRBV3-2); 7 bases line up with TRBD1. V trimming: 4 bases; J trimming: 6 bases; junction bases outside the gene matches: 5. Germline CDR1 reads LGHDT; CDR2 reads YNNKEL (reference sequence). The length of the CDR3 is 13 residues. CDR3 residues: CASSLQGRHGYTF. In nucleotides, the CDR3 is TGTGCCAGCAGCCTACAGGGGAGGCATGGCTACACCTTC.